One T cell receptor (beta chain) is described in this entry. Its antigen is currently not known. No quality values exist for individual bases; no much larger clone is one base distant. The library relied on the immunoSEQ multiplex PCR assay. A mixture of 60 forward primers for TCR Vbeta segments and 13 reverse primers for TCR Jbeta segments was used in the multiplex PCR. Amplification of the CDR3 region of rearranged TCR beta genes was performed with a multiplex PCR assay on genomic DNA. The amplified TCR beta libraries were sequenced on the Illumina HiSeq System as 87-base-pair reads. On the authors' methods: A later analysis tallied around 87 million unique TCR beta chains across the 666 repertoires, and about 12 million of those chains were shared by two or more donors. Raw reads were error-corrected and collapsed into unique sequences with a nearest-neighbor algorithm that merged closely related sequences to remove PCR and sequencing errors. To assign V, D and J gene segments, CDR3 sequences were aligned to IMGT reference sequences. For a sequence to be retained, a match of at least six nucleotides was required to both a V gene segment and a J gene segment. Rearrangements were called productive when the CDR3 lacked stop codons and stayed in frame with V and J; all others were non-productive. CDR3 was defined by IMGT convention, running from the second conserved V-encoded cysteine to the conserved J-encoded phenylalanine. The earlier analysis of about 570 of the donors excluded any sequence lacking an unambiguous match to a single V gene segment. In an earlier analysis of a few hundred of the donors, a V segment was called functional when productive rearrangements were above 56.7%, and segregating when the standard deviation between donors exceeded 5%. A statistical classification framework was built to diagnose cytomegalovirus status from the catalog of TCR beta chain sequences. In a later analysis, V and J genes were assigned by comparing TCR nucleotide sequences against IMGT/GENE-DB human TR gene sequences. Using the TCRdist pipeline, a later analysis assigned CDR3 sequences along with most-parsimonious VDJ recombination scenarios. In a later analysis, every TCR beta chain was defined by the combination of its CDR3 amino acid sequence and its V-gene family, and reads without a unique V-gene family were dropped. A later analysis removed several hundred highly shared, low-generation-probability nucleotide sequences to deal with suspected cross-contamination and a sequencing artifact. In a later analysis, a clonal expansion index was calculated for each public chain from normalized within-repertoire ranks of inferred template counts. Generation probabilities in a later analysis came from a VDJ recombination model fitted to out-of-frame rearrangements, and those results were checked against IGoR. In a later analysis, hypergeometric tests were used to score TCR-TCR, TCR-HLA and TCR-CMV co-occurrence, with a repertoire-size bias correction applied to TCR pairs. In a later analysis, false discovery rates were estimated by permuting HLA or CMV assignments 20 times. In a later analysis, co-occurring TCRs were grouped with DBSCAN, and TCRdist sequence similarity was added when clustering was performed within HLA-allele-positive subsets. Co-occurrence clustering excluded repertoires with fewer than 30,000 or more than 120,000 public chains, plus five with anomalous nucleotide sharing. TCRdb holds this immuneACCESS table with in-frame rearrangements only. Some clones are missing; in checked studies, unresolved V genes explain under half, and the rest has no known cause. That table furnishes V, J and clone size, whereas the DNA furnished D and trimming. In this sample the table shows under 200,000 clones, around 77% of which occur a single time. The biggest ten clones account for approximately 2.1% of the sample.

Cut back by 5 bases and 5 bases, the V and J ends lie 13 bases apart. As encoded in the germline V gene (reference sequence), CDR1 is MNHNY while CDR2 is SVGAGI. The CDR3 holds 14 amino acids from the cysteine to the phenylalanine. Of the read, only the CDR3 DNA is kept; its 42 bases are in frame from base 1. This entry is derived from a study of cytomegalovirus exposure and HLA in healthy donors (dated by TCRdb to 2015 to 2018). Regarding the study in general: An earlier analysis of approximately 640 of the donors reported approximately 300 Gb of sequence data and about 100 million unique TCR beta sequences from about 179 million T cells. An early release covering 550 to 650 HLA-typed donors comprised roughly 300 gigabases of sequencing data and some 79 million unique TCR sequences. Of the 300 to 500 genotyped donors, roughly 76% were placed in the genetic ancestry cluster associated with self-reported Caucasian donors. The aim of the study was to test whether cataloging public T cell receptors could identify signatures of past pathogen exposure. Using immunosequencing, the study profiled T cell repertoires from 640 or so subjects and related those repertoires to cytomegalovirus serostatus. A separate validation cohort of over a hundred different subjects was used in addition to the 666-subject first cohort. To predict cytomegalovirus infection status, the study brought together high-throughput TCR immunosequencing, statistical association of individual TCRs with disease status, and machine learning. In a later analysis, previously published TCR beta repertoires from 600 to 850 donors were re-analyzed and high-resolution HLA genotyping was added so that TCR occurrence patterns could be studied. Rather than drawing on any new phenotypic data, the later analysis identified candidate immune exposures from TCR beta sequences and the way those sequences occurred across donors. To decide whether each TCR beta V gene segment behaved as functional or pseudogenic, an earlier analysis of 587 of the donors relied on high-throughput TCR beta sequencing. Donor age, sex, ethnicity and CMV serostatus were collected together with the repertoire data. Genome-wide SNP genotypes for about three fifths of the roughly 670 donors were used in a later genetic analysis, which treated that subset as a discovery cohort. All discovery cohort repertoires had been generated on a single sequencing platform. HLA typing included class I and class II loci at four-digit resolution. Typing coverage differed by locus: A, B, C, DRB1 and DQB1 were typed in roughly 620-630 donors, DQA1 in 500 to 550, DPA1 in around 600, and DPB1 in 472. Because of strong linkage in the cohort, a few DR-DQ haplotypes were treated as single units for association and clustering. Across 398 genotyped donors of the cohort, an average of about 220,000 unique TCR beta nucleotide sequences per donor were sequenced, and 15% to 20% of those sequences were non-productive. General conclusions and limits of the study: According to a later analysis, most CMV-associated TCR beta chains appeared to be HLA-restricted, and the HLA associations seemed to be driven largely by CMV exposure. Because counts were too low, 15 or so rarely observed V segments, including chromosome 9 orphons, were excluded from the earlier analysis of 587 of the donors. In a later genetic analysis, fewer N-insertions in productive TCRs were reported among donors in an Asian-associated ancestry cluster than the roughly 710-donor mean. In a later analysis, HLA-associated TCR beta chains were found to be more clonally expanded and to have lower generation probabilities than equally common non-associated chains. When HLA alleles, especially DR and DQ, strongly co-occurred, attributing TCR associations to individual alleles was difficult. An association between a missense DCLRE1C variant and V-gene and J-gene trimming of TCR beta chains was found in a later genetic analysis and replicated in an independent cohort. The only immune exposure information available for the cohort was CMV serostatus. In a later analysis, around 17,000 TCR beta sequences were associated with specific HLA alleles at a false discovery rate of 0.05. Across donors, most TCR sequences were observed very rarely, whereas some public TCRs were present in many individuals. It was suggested by the authors that the approach could potentially be generalized to other disease states and immunological phenotypes. An earlier analysis of several hundred of the donors showed that most TCR beta V segments appeared in productive rearrangements either about 87% or about 30% of the time, which broadly matched IMGT annotations. Roughly uniform sequencing depth across donors was assumed in presence/absence analyses, although this assumption may not hold. Three of the identified cytomegalovirus-associated TCR beta chains were confirmed in vitro to be specific for cytomegalovirus antigens. A further reported finding was that TCR beta sequences accurately predicted the HLA-A and HLA-B alleles for most subjects in the first cohort. According to a later analysis, TCR association rates differed among HLA loci, with DRB1 alleles showing the most associated TCRs and HLA-C alleles showing the fewest. A cluster of highly shared sequence variants was judged likely to be a technical artifact of the sequencing pipeline. The classifier was reported to diagnose cytomegalovirus status with high specificity and sensitivity in both the original and validation cohorts. According to a later analysis, parvovirus B19, influenza, CMV and Epstein-Barr virus appeared linked to several top co-occurrence clusters. The study listed 150 to 200 TCR beta chains as associated with cytomegalovirus. Only TCR beta chains were sequenced in this cohort, and the absence of alpha or paired-chain data limited detectable features. Because HLA typing was missing for some donors at each locus, association tests included only the typed subset. Correlated functional status among segregating V segments might reflect linkage disequilibrium, but an unknown experimental factor could not be ruled out. Some IMGT-functional V segments, including TRBV6-2 and TRBV6-3, could not be told apart with the 87-base-pair reads, so those segments were excluded.

The cohort consisted of 600 or so healthy bone marrow donors. At the time of sampling, all cohort members were nominally healthy, though unrecorded immune exposures were likely present. The donor was CMV seropositive and was included in the group of around 300 seropositive cohort members. A peripheral blood sample was collected from each donor, and TCR beta sequencing was performed on peripheral blood mononuclear cells. Genomic DNA was extracted from the blood cell samples with the Qiagen DNeasy Blood Extraction Kit. The chain is made from TRBV6-6 and TRBJ1-5, and possibly TRBD1, on 6 matching bases. The TCR sequence derives from a man aged 50 to 59 in good health and CMV-seropositive. Sequences were obtained from PBMCs. CDR3 loop: CASSPRWGHQPQHF. Read as DNA, the sequence is TGTGCCAGCAGTCCTCGTTGGGGGCATCAGCCCCAGCATTTT.